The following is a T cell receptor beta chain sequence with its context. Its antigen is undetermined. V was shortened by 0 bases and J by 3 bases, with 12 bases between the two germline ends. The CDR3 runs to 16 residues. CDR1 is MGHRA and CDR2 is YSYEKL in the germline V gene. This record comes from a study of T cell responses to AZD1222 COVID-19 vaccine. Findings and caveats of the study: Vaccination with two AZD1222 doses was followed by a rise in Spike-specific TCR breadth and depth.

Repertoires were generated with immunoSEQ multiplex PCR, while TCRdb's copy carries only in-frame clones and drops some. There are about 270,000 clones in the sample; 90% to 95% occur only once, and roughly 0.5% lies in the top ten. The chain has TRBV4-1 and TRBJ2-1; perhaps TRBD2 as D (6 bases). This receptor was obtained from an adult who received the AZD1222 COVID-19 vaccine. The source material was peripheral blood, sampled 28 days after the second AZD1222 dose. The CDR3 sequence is CASSQEVAALYNEQFF. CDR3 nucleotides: TGCGCCAGCAGCCAAGAGGTAGCGGCCCTCTACAATGAGCAGTTCTTC.